The 23 T cell receptor beta chains given below trace back to one sample, sequenced in a study of CD8 T cells in ankylosing spondylitis. TCRdb independently ran MiXCR on the 5' RACE reads; one entry per CDR3 protein. This sample has 200,000 or so distinct CDR3 sequences; 15% to 20% occur once, and the top ten carry approximately 4%. Input material: blood, either unsorted or a sorted T cell fraction (not recorded which). The receptors come from a male donor under 30 with ankylosing spondylitis or in good health (not recorded which).

This clonotype came up many times. The chain links TRBV28 to TRBJ2-4, with 8 nucleotides matching TRBD1. The germline gives CDR1 MDHEN, CDR2 SYDVKM. V shed 1 base, J shed 0 bases, and the junction held 8 bases outside the gene matches. This CDR3 has 18 amino acids. The CDR3 nucleotides read TGTGCCAGCAGTTTATTGCTCTCCGGGACAGGAGCCAAAAACATTCAGTACTTC. Amino acid sequence: CASSLLLSGTGAKNIQYF.

This clonotype was found once. The chain is built from TRBV20-1 and TRBJ2-5; perhaps TRBD2 as D (5 bases). V was cut by 3 bases and J by 5 bases, with 13 bases left in between. The CDR3 is 13 amino acids. Germline loops: CDR1 DFQATT, CDR2 SNEGSKA (reference sequence). CDR3 residues: CSASEWRRETQYF. The CDR3 DNA follows: TGCAGTGCTAGCGAGTGGAGGAGGGAGACCCAGTACTTC.

The gene calls are TRBV27 and TRBJ2-1; 9 positions agree with TRBD2. The V and J ends lost 9 bases and 6 bases, in that order; junction bases with no gene match: 12. This CDR3 region has 15 residues. The V gene's germline CDR1 is MNHEY and CDR2 SMNVEV (reference sequence). DNA of the CDR3: TGTGCCAGTACTTGGGCTAGCGGGGCCCCCAATGAGCAGTTCTTC. Translated, it gives CASTWASGAPNEQFF.

This clonotype appeared once. The chain couples TRBV30 to TRBJ2-7; unclear D gene. The germline CDR1 and CDR2 sequences are GTSNPN and SVGIG (reference sequence). The CDR3 contains 13 residues. V shed 0 bases and J shed 6 bases, with 12 bases lying between them. In DNA, the CDR3 is TGTGCCTGGAGTGTGAAGGCCCCTAGCGAGCAGTACGTC. It specifies CAWSVKAPSEQYV.

This clonotype was found many times. This chain joins TRBV29-1 and TRBJ2-3, with D possibly called TRBD1 or TRBD2 (6 bases each). V was cut by 7 bases and J by 7 bases, with 15 bases left in between. The germline V gene has CDR1 SQVTM and CDR2 ANQGSEA. The CDR3 loop spans 12 amino acids. CDR3 bases: TGCAGCGCCATCGGGGGCGGGAATACGCAGTATTTT. This sequence encodes CSAIGGGNTQYF.

This clonotype was seen at least ten times. V is TRBV20-1 and J is TRBJ1-5; D may be TRBD1 (6 bases). The CDR3 is made up of 14 amino acids. Germline-derived CDR1 and CDR2 are DFQATT and SNEGSKA (reference sequence). The V end lost 2 bases, the J end lost 5 bases, and 13 bases lay between the germline ends. CDR3 sequence reads: CSARTTGFYQPQHF. CDR3 nucleotide sequence: TGCAGTGCTAGAACCACAGGGTTTTATCAGCCCCAGCATTTT.

This clonotype has at least ten counts. The CDR3, as DNA: TGTGCCAGCAGTCCAAGTTGGTACCAAGAGACCCAGTACTTC. Translating it yields CASSPSWYQETQYF. This chain joins TRBV6-1 and TRBJ2-5; D not resolved. This CDR3 spans 14 amino acids. Germline V gene data show CDR1 as MNHNS and CDR2 as SASEGT. V was clipped by 5 bases and J by 0 bases, with 10 bases between them.

This clonotype has ten or more counts. J is TRBJ2-3 and V is TRBV7-9, with D perhaps matching TRBD1 or TRBD2 (5 bases each). Germline CDR1 reads SEHNR; CDR2 reads FQNEAQ (reference sequence). V lost 0 bases to trimming and J lost 4 bases, with 20 bases between them. This CDR3 region has 18 residues. This CDR3 reads CASSLAIMGDLGPDTQYF. The CDR3 DNA follows: TGTGCCAGCAGCTTAGCAATAATGGGGGACCTTGGCCCAGATACGCAGTATTTT.

In this sample, this clonotype turned up many times. V usage is TRBV5-1 and J usage is TRBJ2-1; TRBD1 is a possible D gene (5 bases). CDR3 size: 17 residues. The ends were cut back, 0 bases at V and 8 bases at J, with 21 bases in the middle. Germline lookup yields CDR1 SGHRS and CDR2 YFSETQ. The CDR3 loop reads CASSLGPRVAGVDEQFF. CDR3 nucleotide sequence: TGCGCCAGCAGCTTGGGACCCAGGGTGGCTGGGGTGGATGAGCAGTTCTTC. The complete variable domain, with remaining parts taken from reference TRBV5-1 and TRBJ2-1, reads KAGVTQTPRYLIKTRGQQVTLSCSPISGHRSVSWYQQTPGQGLQFLFEYFSETQRNKGNFPGRFSGRQFSNSRSEMNVSTLELGDSALYLCASSLGPRVAGVDEQFFGPGTRLTVL.

Ten or more counts support this clonotype. The chain joins TRBV9 to TRBJ2-2; D uncertain. The CDR3 has 12 residues. V was trimmed by 3 bases and J by 2 bases, leaving 2 bases between them. The germline CDR1 and CDR2 sequences are SGDLS and YYNGEE. CDR3 bases: TGTGCCAGCAGCGGCAACACCGGGGAGCTGTTTTTT. As protein: CASSGNTGELFF.

This clonotype was seen many times. The genes are TRBV5-1 and TRBJ2-2; 7 nucleotides agree with TRBD1. Per the germline V gene, CDR1 is SGHRS and CDR2 is YFSETQ. The V gene end was trimmed by 2 bases and the J gene end by 4 bases; junction bases not matched to a gene: 5. This CDR3 contains 15 residues. The CDR3: CASSLQGSGTGELFF. CDR3 DNA: TGCGCCAGCAGCTTACAGGGGTCCGGCACCGGGGAGCTGTTTTTT.

This clonotype was found many times. The rearrangement links TRBV15 to TRBJ2-5, with a possible D match to TRBD1 (6 bases). This CDR3 comprises 16 residues. From germline, CDR1 is LNHNV and CDR2 YYDKDF (reference sequence). The V and J ends lost 1 base and 3 bases respectively, with 15 bases between them. CDR3 loop: CATSRATTGKEETQYF. The CDR3 DNA reads TGTGCCACCAGCAGAGCGACAACAGGGAAGGAAGAGACCCAGTACTTC.

This clonotype was found many times. V is TRBV12-3 or TRBV12-4 and J is TRBJ2-3; D is unresolved. This CDR3 spans 15 amino acids. V lost 6 bases and J 6 bases, leaving 19 bases between the germline ends. DNA of the CDR3: TGTGCCAGCAGCCAACCGGGCCGATATGTGGATACGCAGTATTTT. This codes for CASSQPGRYVDTQYF.

In its sample, this clonotype was seen many times. The rearrangement uses TRBV18 and TRBJ2-1; no clear D. Germline loops: CDR1 KGHSH, CDR2 LQKENI. V was shortened by 1 base and J by 5 bases, with 9 bases between the two germline ends. The CDR3 totals 14 residues. DNA of the CDR3: TGTGCCAGCTCACCACTGGCAGCTAACAATGAGCAGTTCTTC. Its protein is CASSPLAANNEQFF. Combining the CDR3 with reference TRBV18 and TRBJ2-1 gives the whole variable domain NAGVMQNPRHLVRRRGQEARLRCSPMKGHSHVYWYRQLPEEGLKFMVYLQKENIIDESGMPKERFSAEFPKEGPSILRIQQVVRGDSAAYFCASSPLAANNEQFFGPGTRLTVL.

In this sample, this clonotype turned up many times. The J gene is TRBJ2-7, the V gene TRBV11-2; a possible D gene is TRBD2 (5 bases). Trimming left V 1 base short and J 6 bases short, with 16 bases between. The CDR3 is 15 amino acids. Germline assignment: CDR1 SGHAT and CDR2 FQNNGV. CDR3 protein: CASSLGTPAGGEQYV. CDR3 in DNA: TGTGCCAGCAGCTTAGGTACCCCGGCGGGTGGCGAGCAGTACGTC.

This clonotype was counted at least ten times. This sequence joins TRBV20-1 and TRBJ2-1; 13 bases align to TRBD2. Trimming took 0 bases from V and 4 from J; bases not matched to a gene: 9. The length of the CDR3 is 18 residues. Germline CDR1 and CDR2: DFQATT and SNEGSKA (reference sequence). CDR3 nucleotide sequence: TGCAGTGCTAGAGAGGCACTAGCGGGAGGGCCAAAGTACAATGAGCAGTTCTTC. Protein: CSAREALAGGPKYNEQFF.

This clonotype was observed at least ten times. The chain is built from TRBV5-1 and TRBJ2-1, with TRBD1 as a possible D gene (6 bases). CDR1 SGHRS and CDR2 YFSETQ come from the germline V gene. CDR3 length equals 15 residues. The V end lost 0 bases, the J end lost 8 bases, and 15 bases lay between the germline ends. CDR3 amino acids: CASSLEQGAMHEQFF. CDR3 nucleotides: TGCGCCAGCAGCTTGGAACAGGGAGCTATGCATGAGCAGTTCTTC.

Ten or more counts support this clonotype. The chain combines TRBV24-1 with TRBJ2-5, with 10 bases lining up with TRBD1. The CDR3 extends over 15 amino acids. J lost 5 bases, V lost 3 bases, and 5 bases had no gene match. The germline V gene has CDR1 KGHDR and CDR2 SFDVKD. CDR3 sequence: CATSDAGTGDETQYF. CDR3 coding DNA: TGTGCCACCAGTGATGCCGGGACAGGGGATGAGACCCAGTACTTC.

The table lists this clonotype with many counts. The genes are TRBV7-2 and TRBJ2-5, with a weak D call TRBD2 (6 bases). The germline V gene encodes CDR1 SGHTA and CDR2 FQGNSA. The CDR3 runs to 17 residues. Trimming stripped 1 base from V and 4 bases from J, with 19 bases between. CDR3 DNA: TGTGCCAGCAGCTTAGGACGGGCGGGGTGGGTAGGAGAGACCCAGTACTTC. It codes for CASSLGRAGWVGETQYF.

The V gene is TRBV7-6, the J gene TRBJ2-1; 7 bases are shared with TRBD2. The CDR3 is 18 residues long. Germline CDR1 and CDR2: SGHVS and FNYEAQ. After removal of 5 bases from V and 3 bases from J, the junction contained 16 bases not matched to a gene. The DNA of the CDR3 is TGTGCCAGCAGCCCGCTTGGGGCGGGAGCTGGGGACTACAATGAGCAGTTCTTC. Translation: CASSPLGAGAGDYNEQFF.

This clonotype was recorded at least ten times. The genes are TRBV6-2 or TRBV6-3 and TRBJ2-1; D is perhaps TRBD2 (5 bases). V was clipped by 1 base and J by 1 base, with 14 bases between them. The CDR3 loop spans 17 amino acids. Germline V gene data show CDR1 as MNHEY and CDR2 as SVGEGT. As DNA, the CDR3 is TGTGCCAGCAGTTACTTCCAAGCGGTACCTTCCTACAATGAGCAGTTCTTC. This sequence encodes CASSYFQAVPSYNEQFF.

V is TRBV25-1 and J is TRBJ1-4; D may be TRBD1 (6 bases). V lost 1 base, J lost 8 bases, and 11 bases lay in between. Germline V gene data show CDR1 as MGHDK and CDR2 as SYGVNS. The CDR3 contains 14 residues. CDR3 sequence: CASSEWAGEEKLFF. The CDR3 DNA reads TGTGCCAGCAGTGAATGGGCAGGGGAAGAAAAACTGTTTTTT.

This rearrangement joins TRBV20-1 to TRBJ1-6; no clear D. The V gene lost 0 bases and the J gene lost 7 bases, with 16 bases spanning the gap. The CDR3 spans 16 residues. Germline assignment: CDR1 DFQATT and CDR2 SNEGSKA (reference sequence). DNA of the CDR3: TGCAGTGCTAGAGATTCGTTTCTCGCGGGGAATTCACCCCTCCACTTT. Its protein is CSARDSFLAGNSPLHF.